This T cell receptor (beta chain) was obtained from a study of cytomegalovirus exposure and HLA in healthy donors. On the study more broadly: Genotyping of under 500 donors showed that 80% to 85% belonged to the Caucasian-associated ancestry cluster.

The CDR3 is 16 amino acids. Germline V CDR1 and CDR2: SGHRS, YFSETQ. Between the trimmed V and J ends, which lost 4 bases and 5 bases, there was a span of 16 bases. The PCR used 60 Vbeta and 13 Jbeta primers. Produced via immunoSEQ multiplex PCR; TCRdb's table is partial and in-frame only. The sample yields under 200,000 clones, 82% seen once. Study-wide results and caveats: A missense DCLRE1C variant was associated with V- and J-gene trimming of TCR beta chains in a later analysis, and an independent cohort replicated the association. Later on, an analysis found that several of the most significant clusters appeared to be linked to common viral pathogens, which included parvovirus B19. Altogether, 160 or so TCR beta chains were recorded as cytomegalovirus-associated.

Note on this clone: Its target is unknown.

The sequencing input was PBMCs. The sequence was collected from a girl aged 2-10 years in good health and CMV-seropositive. V is TRBV5-1 and J is TRBJ2-6; maybe TRBD1 (6 bases). The CDR3 nucleotides are TGCGCCAGCAGCCCGACTCTCGGGGACAGGGCCAACGTCCTGACTTTC. Amino acid sequence: CASSPTLGDRANVLTF.